The rows below give T cell receptor beta chains drawn from one sample of a study of PD-L1 blockade in urothelial cancer. Assay: immunoSEQ multiplex PCR; the TCRdb copy retains only in-frame clones and omits some. Here the sample spans 55,000 to 70,000 clones, over 70% being singletons. The material sequenced was PBMCs, taken around atezolizumab (anti-PD-L1) treatment. Every receptor here comes from a man between 65 and 80 years old with urothelial cancer. CDR3s include the opening cysteine and the closing phenylalanine or tryptophan. Fields, in order: D gene, V gene, clone size, J gene, CDR3 DNA, CDR3 protein. D genes are given only for firm matches. Size tells how often a clone was seen (once, few, many) or the class of an expanded clone, and some rows leave it out.

.	TRBV5-1	once	TRBJ2-7	TGCGCCAGCAGCACCGGGACTTCTTCCGGGCAGTACTTC	CASSTGTSSGQYF
TRBD2	TRBV7-9	.	TRBJ2-5	TGTGCCAGCAGCTCGGGACTAGCGGGAGGTCAAGAGACCCAGTACTTC	CASSSGLAGGQETQYF
TRBD2	TRBV7-6	.	TRBJ2-2	TGTGCCAGCAGCTTATCGAGGGAGGGCACCGGGGAGCTGTTTTTT	CASSLSREGTGELFF
TRBD1	TRBV2	.	TRBJ2-1	TGTGCCAGCAGCCAGACAGGGGGTTCGGAGCAGTTCTTC	CASSQTGGSEQFF
TRBD1	TRBV2	.	TRBJ1-5	TGTGCCAGCAGCCGCACCGGGACAGGGGTAGGCAATCAGCCCCAGCATTTT	CASSRTGTGVGNQPQHF
TRBD2	TRBV11-2	.	TRBJ2-3	TGTGCCAGCAGCTTAGTGGCGGGAGGGCGGGGAGATACGCAGTATTTT	CASSLVAGGRGDTQYF
TRBD2	TRBV5-4	.	TRBJ2-5	TGTGCCAGCAGCTCGCAACCTTTCGGACTAGAGAAGACCCAGTACTTC	CASSSQPFGLEKTQYF
.	TRBV7-9	once	TRBJ2-2	TGTGCCAGCAGCTATCGTCCGGGATTTGAAAGGGCCGGGGAGCTGTTTTTT	CASSYRPGFERAGELFF
.	TRBV30	.	TRBJ1-5	TGTGCCTGGTCAGGACAGATCAATCAGCCCCAGCATTTT	CAWSGQINQPQHF
.	TRBV4-1	.	TRBJ1-5	TGCGCCAGCAGCCAAGTTACAGGAGACAGTCAGCCCCAGCATTTT	CASSQVTGDSQPQHF
.	TRBV5-8	.	TRBJ1-5	TGTGCCAGCAGCTTGCCGAATCAGCCCCAGCATTTT	CASSLPNQPQHF
TRBD2	TRBV6-1	.	TRBJ2-7	TGTGCCAGCATGGCGGCTAGCGGGGCCTACGAGCAGTACTTC	CASMAASGAYEQYF
TRBD1	TRBV5-6	.	TRBJ2-1	TGTGCCAGCAGCGTGGGGTTCGGGACAGGGGACAATGAGCAGTTCTTC	CASSVGFGTGDNEQFF
TRBD1	TRBV30	.	TRBJ2-7	TGTGCCTGGACCCCAGGGGGAGCGACCCACGAGCAGTACTTC	CAWTPGGATHEQYF
TRBD2	TRBV19	.	TRBJ2-1	TGTGCCAGTAGTATTCGACTAGCCAATGAGCAGTTCTTC	CASSIRLANEQFF
.	TRBV30	.	TRBJ2-7	TGTGCCTGGAGTGTACCTCGGTCGCAAAACCGGGAAAGCTCCTACGAGCAGTACTTC	CAWSVPRSQNRESSYEQYF
.	TRBV6-5	.	TRBJ1-1	TGTGCCAGCAGTTACATGGCGGGGAACACTGAAGCTTTCTTT	CASSYMAGNTEAFF
.	TRBV6-1	.	TRBJ2-7	TGTGCCAGCAGTGAACCGTTTCTAGCGAGCTACGAGCAGTACTTC	CASSEPFLASYEQYF
TRBD1	TRBV30	.	TRBJ2-2	TGTGCCTGGAGTGTACCCGGGACAGGGGACACCGGGGAGCTGTTTTTT	CAWSVPGTGDTGELFF
TRBD2	TRBV19	.	TRBJ2-4	TGTGCCAGTAGTATAGAGAGCGGGAGGGACATTCAGTACTTC	CASSIESGRDIQYF
.	TRBV4-1	.	TRBJ2-1	TGCGCCGGAGAGAGAGGTAGTTTTCTTAGAGGCTCCTACAATGAGCAGTTCTTC	CAGERGSFLRGSYNEQFF
TRBD2	TRBV29-1	.	TRBJ2-1	TGCAGCGTATGTAGCGGGAACTCCTACAATGAGCAGTTCTTC	CSVCSGNSYNEQFF
.	TRBV6-1	.	TRBJ2-6	TGTGCCAGCAGTGAACCGGAGACTGGGGCCAACGTCCTGACTTTC	CASSEPETGANVLTF
.	TRBV9	.	TRBJ2-1	TGTGCCAGCAGCGTAGATGCTGGCGGAGCTTACAATGAGCAGTTCTTC	CASSVDAGGAYNEQFF
TRBD2	TRBV4-1	.	TRBJ2-1	TGCGCCAGCAGCCACCCAAGGGGAGTAGCGGGAGGAGAAAACAATGAGCAGTTCTTC	CASSHPRGVAGGENNEQFF
TRBD1	TRBV29-1	.	TRBJ1-1	TGCAGCGTTGACAGGGGGCACACTGAAGCTTTCTTT	CSVDRGHTEAFF
TRBD2	TRBV11-3	.	TRBJ2-3	TGTGCCAGCAGCCTGGGACTAGCGTCAGATACGCAGTATTTT	CASSLGLASDTQYF
TRBD1	TRBV7-9	.	TRBJ1-2	TGTGCCAGCAGCCCCGGAGACAGGGACGCCTATGGCTACACCTTC	CASSPGDRDAYGYTF
TRBD2	TRBV2	.	TRBJ2-3	TGTGCCAGCAGTGAGAGGCTAGCGGGAACAGATACGCAGTATTTT	CASSERLAGTDTQYF
TRBD1	TRBV6-1	once	TRBJ2-7	TGTGCCAGCAGCGACAGGGGGTTCGCCTACGAGCAGTACTTC	CASSDRGFAYEQYF